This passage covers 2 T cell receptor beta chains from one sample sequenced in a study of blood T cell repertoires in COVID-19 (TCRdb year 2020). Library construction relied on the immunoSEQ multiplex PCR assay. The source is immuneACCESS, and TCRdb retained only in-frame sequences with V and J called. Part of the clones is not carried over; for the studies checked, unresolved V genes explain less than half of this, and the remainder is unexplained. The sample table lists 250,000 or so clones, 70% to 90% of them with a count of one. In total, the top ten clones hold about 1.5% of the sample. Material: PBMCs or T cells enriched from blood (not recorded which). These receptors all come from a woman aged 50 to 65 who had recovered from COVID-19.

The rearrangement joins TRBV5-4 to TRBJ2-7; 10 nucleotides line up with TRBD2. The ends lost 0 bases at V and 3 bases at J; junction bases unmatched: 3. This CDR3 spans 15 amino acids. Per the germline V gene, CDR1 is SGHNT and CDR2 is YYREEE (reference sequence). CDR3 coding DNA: TGTGCCAGCAGCTTGGAGCGGGGGGGATTCTACGAGCAGTACTTC. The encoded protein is CASSLERGGFYEQYF.

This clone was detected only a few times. CDR3 in DNA: TGTGCCCCCGAGCGGTGGGAACTCACAGATACGCAGTATTTT. Its protein is CAPERWELTDTQYF. The V call is TRBV7-9, the J call TRBJ2-3, with D tentatively TRBD2 (5 bases). Trimming took 11 bases from V and 2 from J, leaving 17 bases between them. Germline loops: CDR1 SEHNR, CDR2 FQNEAQ (reference sequence). The CDR3 runs to 14 residues.